This TCR beta chain was recovered during a study of CD8 T cells in Susac syndrome. It was with random hexamers that roughly 0.5 to 1 ug RNA was reverse transcribed. By means of immunoSEQ multiplex PCR, TCR beta CDR3 spanning 54 Vbeta and 13 Jbeta underwent amplification. TCRdb fed the immunoSEQ multiplex PCR reads into MiXCR, producing one record per CDR3 protein. The sample lists about 160,000 distinct CDR3 sequences; about 91% were seen once. Trimming shortened V by 5 bases and J by 8 bases, and 15 bases separated the two germline ends. CDR3 size: 13 residues. As concerns this clonotype: The target antigen is unknown.

Sequencing of TCR beta drew on CD8+ and CD4+ T cells from blood. Both CD4+ and CD8+ T cells were negatively isolated, and TEMRA cells underwent FACS enrichment. Overall study results and limits: Individuals included in the TCR sequencing and HLA analysis were acknowledged by the study to be relatively few in number.

The rearrangement links TRBV12-3 or TRBV12-4 to TRBJ1-2, with D unclear. The clonotype comes from a human donor in good health. The sample was CD4+ T cells from PBMCs. Here the CDR3 reads CASSPRASAGYTF. The CDR3 bases are TGTGCCAGCAGTCCCCGGGCCTCCGCGGGCTACACCTTC.